These T cell receptor beta chains were read from a single sample in a study of T cells after somatic rescue of genetic block. Clones were sequenced by immunoSEQ multiplex PCR, and TCRdb holds only the in-frame ones, with some missing. There are 60,000 to 75,000 clones in the sample; about 91% occur only once, and around 3% lies in the top ten. Sequenced input: peripheral blood mononuclear cells (PBMCs). The receptor source for this set is a man in his forties. Both conserved end residues are part of each CDR3. Fields, in order: clone size, V gene, D gene, J gene, CDR3 DNA, CDR3 protein. D genes are given only for firm matches. The size entry is marked missing in some rows and otherwise reads once, few, many or a size class.

NA,TRBV19,NA,TRBJ1-4,TGTGCCAGTAGTATAGGAGGCAGGGCCGCCGAAAAACTGTTTTTT,CASSIGGRAAEKLFF
NA,TRBV9,TRBD1,TRBJ2-2,TGTGCCAGCAGCGCCGAACAGGGGTTTGGTGCCGGGGAGCTGTTTTTT,CASSAEQGFGAGELFF
NA,TRBV9,TRBD2,TRBJ2-7,TGTGCCAGCACTCAGGGCGGGAGCTCCTACGAGCAGTACTTC,CASTQGGSSYEQYF
NA,TRBV7-2,NA,TRBJ2-3,TGTGCCAGCAAGGTGGACGGTATTTCAGATACGCAGTATTTT,CASKVDGISDTQYF
few,TRBV7-9,TRBD2,TRBJ2-2,TGTGCCAGCAGCTCACTAGCGGGAGTTAACACCGGGGAGCTGTTTTTT,CASSSLAGVNTGELFF
NA,TRBV7-9,NA,TRBJ1-2,TGTGCCAGCAGCTCGGACATCGGCTATGGCTACACCTTC,CASSSDIGYGYTF
NA,TRBV25-1,NA,TRBJ1-2,TGTGCCAGCAGTGAACGCATGATAGGGGGTGACTATGGCTACACCTTC,CASSERMIGGDYGYTF
NA,TRBV7-8,TRBD2,TRBJ2-1,TGTGCCAGCAGCTTAGGTAGCGGGGGGGCCGGGTCCTACAATGAGCAGTTCTTC,CASSLGSGGAGSYNEQFF
NA,TRBV4-3,NA,TRBJ1-6,TGCGCCAGCAGCCAAGAGGTGCGGGTCAGGGAGAATTCACCCCTCCACTTT,CASSQEVRVRENSPLHF
NA,TRBV4-3,TRBD2,TRBJ2-6,TGCGCCAGCAGCCTTATCCAAAGCGGGACCTCTGGGGCCAACGTCCTGACTTTC,CASSLIQSGTSGANVLTF
NA,TRBV18,TRBD2,TRBJ2-1,TGTGCCAGCTCACCTCGGGGGGGTGAGCAGTTCTTC,CASSPRGGEQFF
NA,TRBV11-2,NA,TRBJ1-1,TGTGCCAGCAGCTTAGTGGGCAGCCACCCCCCTGAAGCTTTCTTT,CASSLVGSHPPEAFF
NA,TRBV7-3,TRBD2,TRBJ2-1,TGTGCCAGCAGCTTAGGTGGACTAGCGGGGGGGCCCCCCTACAATGAGCAGTTCTTC,CASSLGGLAGGPPYNEQFF
NA,TRBV28,NA,TRBJ2-1,TGTGCCAGCAGACCTTCTAGTCGGGAGCCGGTTAATGAGCAGTTCTTC,CASRPSSREPVNEQFF
NA,TRBV30,NA,TRBJ2-1,TGTGCCTGGAGGGTATCTAGCACCCAAACCTACAATGAGCAGTTCTTC,CAWRVSSTQTYNEQFF
NA,TRBV5-1,NA,TRBJ2-2,TGCGCCAGCAGCTTGGGAGGGGCGCCCACCGGGGAGCTGTTTTTT,CASSLGGAPTGELFF
NA,TRBV5-4,TRBD2,TRBJ2-1,TGTGCCAGCAGTTCGACCCCGGGACTAGCGGGAAATGAGCAGTTCTTC,CASSSTPGLAGNEQFF
once,TRBV28,NA,TRBJ1-5,TGTGCCAGCAGGGACTCGGGGGGCCATTATCAGCCCCAGCATTTT,CASRDSGGHYQPQHF
NA,TRBV27,NA,TRBJ2-7,TGTGCCAGCAGTTTATCGGCTACCTACGAGCAGTACTTC,CASSLSATYEQYF
NA,TRBV6-1,NA,TRBJ1-2,TGTGCCAGCAGTTTTTCGACAGGCCCCTACACCTTC,CASSFSTGPYTF
NA,TRBV2,NA,TRBJ2-5,TGTGCCAGCGGTTTACGGGAGAGGGGAGAGACCCAGTACTTC,CASGLRERGETQYF
NA,TRBV6-6,NA,TRBJ2-7,TGTGCCAGCCACCGGAATGGCGAGCAGTACTTC,CASHRNGEQYF
NA,TRBV4-3,NA,TRBJ1-6,TGCGCCAGCAGCCAAGACAGGGTCCGGTCCTATAATTCACCCCTCCACTTT,CASSQDRVRSYNSPLHF
NA,TRBV7-2,NA,TRBJ1-3,TGTGCCAGCAGCTTATCGACGGAGAACACCATATATTTT,CASSLSTENTIYF
NA,TRBV5-1,NA,TRBJ1-1,TGCGCCAGCAGTTATACAGGGCGTACTGAAGCTTTCTTT,CASSYTGRTEAFF
once,TRBV30,NA,TRBJ2-3,TGTGCCTGGAGTGTTGGACAGAGCACAGATACGCAGTATTTT,CAWSVGQSTDTQYF
NA,TRBV5-1,NA,TRBJ1-5,TGCGCCAGCAGCTTGGGGCCCCAGGGGAATCAGCCCCAGCATTTT,CASSLGPQGNQPQHF
once,TRBV6-1,NA,TRBJ2-7,TGTGCCAGCAGTGGGATGGTGGGGATCAGTTCCTACGAGCAGTACTTC,CASSGMVGISSYEQYF
NA,TRBV27,NA,TRBJ1-2,TGTGCCAGCGGAAAATCCGGGACGGCTGTAGGCTACACCTTC,CASGKSGTAVGYTF
NA,TRBV7-8,NA,TRBJ2-5,TGTGCCAGCAGCTTAAACCCCGGGCCTGGGGAGACCCAGTACTTC,CASSLNPGPGETQYF
once,TRBV4-1,NA,TRBJ1-4,TGCGCCAGCAGCCAAGTTCGTAGCGGGGGACTAAATGAAAAACTGTTTTTT,CASSQVRSGGLNEKLFF
once,TRBV9,TRBD2,TRBJ2-3,TGTGCCAGCAGCGACCCTAGCGGGGGGCAGGGCACAGATACGCAGTATTTT,CASSDPSGGQGTDTQYF
NA,TRBV6-5,NA,TRBJ2-3,TGTGCCAGCACCCACACAGATACGCAGTATTTT,CASTHTDTQYF
NA,TRBV7-9,NA,TRBJ2-3,TGTGCCAGCAGCCACTCTGGCGGGGTGTCTCCCGGAGATACGCAGTATTTT,CASSHSGGVSPGDTQYF
NA,TRBV7-3,NA,TRBJ1-6,TGTGCCAGCAGCTCCTCCGGGACGAGAAATTCACCCCTCCACTTT,CASSSSGTRNSPLHF
NA,TRBV6-6,NA,TRBJ2-1,TGTGCCAGCAGTTACGTCAGAGACAATGAGCAGTTCTTC,CASSYVRDNEQFF
NA,TRBV7-2,NA,TRBJ1-1,TGTGCCAGCAGCTTAGCCGTCGGAGTGAGGACTGAAGCTTTCTTT,CASSLAVGVRTEAFF
NA,TRBV28,TRBD1,TRBJ2-7,TGTGCCAGCAGTTCAGGGGGCAGGTACGAGCAGTACTTC,CASSSGGRYEQYF
once,TRBV7-2,NA,TRBJ2-2,TGTGCCAGCAGCTTAGCGGTAGGGAACGAGCTGTTTTTT,CASSLAVGNELFF
NA,TRBV7-7,NA,TRBJ2-1,TGTGCCAGCAGCTTGGATGCCGGTGGTGAGCAGTTCTTC,CASSLDAGGEQFF
NA,TRBV5-5,NA,TRBJ2-1,TGTGCCAGCAGCTTTCAGGCTGCTGGGAATGAGCAGTTCTTC,CASSFQAAGNEQFF
NA,TRBV5-4,TRBD2,TRBJ2-3,TGTGCCAGCAGCAACAAGGTCCTAGCGGGGTTGGCCGTAGATACGCAGTATTTT,CASSNKVLAGLAVDTQYF
once,TRBV5-6,NA,TRBJ2-2,TGTGCCAGCAGCCTGGTGGAACTCGATTGGGGCGGGGAGCTGTTTTTT,CASSLVELDWGGELFF
NA,TRBV7-9,NA,TRBJ2-1,TGTGCCAGCAGCTTAGCGTTAGGCAATGAGCAGTTCTTC,CASSLALGNEQFF
NA,TRBV30,NA,TRBJ1-4,TGTGCCTGGACCGTATCCTCCCTCGACAGAAGGAATGAAAAACTGTTTTTT,CAWTVSSLDRRNEKLFF
NA,TRBV18,NA,TRBJ1-4,TGTGCCAGCTCGCGGGGTTACGGAGGGACTAATGAAAAACTGTTTTTT,CASSRGYGGTNEKLFF
NA,TRBV5-6,NA,TRBJ2-3,TGTGCCAGCAGCTTAGAGGCAGAGCGATTCACAGATACGCAGTATTTT,CASSLEAERFTDTQYF
NA,TRBV10-3,NA,TRBJ2-2,TGTGCCATCAGCACACAGGGAGCCGGGGAGCTGTTTTTT,CAISTQGAGELFF
NA,TRBV4-1,NA,TRBJ1-2,TGCGCCAGCAGCCATCAGGCGGGGGCCGGCTATGGCTACACCTTC,CASSHQAGAGYGYTF
once,TRBV6-5,TRBD2,TRBJ2-3,TGTGCCAGCAGTTTAGCGGGAATTGTGACAGATACGCAGTATTTT,CASSLAGIVTDTQYF
NA,TRBV4-2,NA,TRBJ2-7,TGTGCCAGCAGCCAAGACCCGGGGGCCTCCTACGAGCAGTACTTC,CASSQDPGASYEQYF
NA,TRBV30,NA,TRBJ1-5,TGTGCCTGGAGTCTGGGTCAGGGGCAGCCCCAGCATTTT,CAWSLGQGQPQHF
NA,TRBV5-5,TRBD1,TRBJ2-5,TGTGCCAGCAGCAAACAGGGGGCGTTTTGGGAGACCCAGTACTTC,CASSKQGAFWETQYF
NA,TRBV6-6,NA,TRBJ2-1,TGTGCCAGCAGCTCTACCTCGTTCCATGAGCAGTTCTTC,CASSSTSFHEQFF
NA,TRBV30,TRBD1,TRBJ1-2,TGTGCCTGGACCAGGACAGGCGTCGGTGGTGGCTACACCTTC,CAWTRTGVGGGYTF
NA,TRBV7-6,TRBD2,TRBJ2-3,TGTGCCAGCAGCCTGAGACTAGCGGGAAGCACAGATACGCAGTATTTT,CASSLRLAGSTDTQYF
NA,TRBV10-2,TRBD2,TRBJ2-3,TGCGCCAGCCTGACTAGCGGGGTTAGCACAGATACGCAGTATTTT,CASLTSGVSTDTQYF
NA,TRBV30,NA,TRBJ1-3,TGTGCCTGGAGTTACGGGACGGCCTACTCTGGAAACACCATATATTTT,CAWSYGTAYSGNTIYF
NA,TRBV5-4,NA,TRBJ2-7,TGTGCCACCAAACAATTTGGGACTTTCTCCTACGAGCAGTACTTC,CATKQFGTFSYEQYF
few,TRBV5-1,TRBD2,TRBJ2-1,TGCGCCAGCAGAGATGGAGGGACTAGCGTCTACAATGAGCAGTTCTTC,CASRDGGTSVYNEQFF